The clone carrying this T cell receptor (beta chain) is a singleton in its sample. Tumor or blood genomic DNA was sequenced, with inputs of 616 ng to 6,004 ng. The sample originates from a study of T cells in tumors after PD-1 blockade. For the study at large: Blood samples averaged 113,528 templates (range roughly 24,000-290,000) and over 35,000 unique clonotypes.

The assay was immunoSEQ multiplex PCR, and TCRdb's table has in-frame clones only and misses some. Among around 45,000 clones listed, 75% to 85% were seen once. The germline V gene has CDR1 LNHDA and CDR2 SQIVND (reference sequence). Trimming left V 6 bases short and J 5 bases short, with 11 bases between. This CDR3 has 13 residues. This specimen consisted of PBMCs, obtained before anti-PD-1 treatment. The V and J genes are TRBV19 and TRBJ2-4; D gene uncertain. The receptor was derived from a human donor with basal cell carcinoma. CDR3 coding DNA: TGTGCCAGTAGCGCCGGGCTGGAAAACATTCAGTACTTC. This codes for CASSAGLENIQYF. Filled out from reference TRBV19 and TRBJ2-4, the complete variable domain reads DGGITQSPKYLFRKEGQNVTLSCEQNLNHDAMYWYRQDPGQGLRLIYYSQIVNDFQKGDIAEGYSVSREKKESFPLTVTSAQKNPTAFYLCASSAGLENIQYFGAGTRLSVL.